The rows below give T cell receptor beta chains drawn from one sample of a study of T cells in pancreatic ductal adenocarcinoma. Method: immunoSEQ multiplex PCR; TCRdb's copy keeps in-frame clones and lacks some. The table lists 31,000 or so clones, roughly 92% of them singletons, with around 2.2% in the top ten. The sequenced sample consisted of PBMCs. These receptors came from a human donor with pancreatic ductal adenocarcinoma. Each CDR3 is given with its conserved first and last residue. The D gene is left open where the match is weak. Only some rows state a clone size, as once, few, many or a class for expanded clones.

once	TRBD1	TRBJ2-6	TRBV5-1	CASSLGTGTSSGANVLTF	TGCGCCAGCAGCTTGGGGACAGGGACGTCCTCTGGGGCCAACGTCCTGACTTTC
.	.	TRBJ2-5	TRBV5-4	CASSLVDQETQYF	TGTGCCAGCAGCTTGGTGGACCAAGAGACCCAGTACTTC
.	TRBD1	TRBJ1-5	TRBV9	CASSEGQGSYQPQHF	TGTGCCAGCAGCGAGGGACAGGGGAGCTATCAGCCCCAGCATTTT
once	.	TRBJ2-7	TRBV28	CASTVTGYLRGEQYF	TGTGCCAGCACCGTAACAGGGTACCTCAGGGGCGAGCAGTACTTC
.	TRBD2	TRBJ2-1	TRBV7-8	CASSLAGGSSEQFF	TGTGCCAGCAGCTTAGCGGGAGGGTCTAGTGAGCAGTTCTTC
.	TRBD1	TRBJ1-1	TRBV2	CASSDGQGGNTEAFF	TGTGCCAGCAGTGATGGGCAGGGGGGAAACACTGAAGCTTTCTTT
.	.	TRBJ2-3	TRBV7-9	CASSRTDTQYF	TGTGCCAGCAGCCGCACAGATACGCAGTATTTT
.	.	TRBJ2-2	TRBV10-3	CAISESGTGELFF	TGTGCCATCAGTGAGTCGGGCACCGGGGAGCTGTTTTTT
few	.	TRBJ2-3	TRBV4-2	CASSLTSTDTQYF	TGTGCCAGCAGCCTTACTAGCACAGATACGCAGTATTTT
.	TRBD1	TRBJ2-5	TRBV5-6	CASSLIQGAIETQYF	TGTGCCAGCAGCTTAATTCAGGGGGCTATAGAGACCCAGTACTTC
.	TRBD1	TRBJ1-2	TRBV4-3	CASSPGTAANYGYTF	TGCGCCAGCAGCCCAGGGACAGCCGCTAACTATGGCTACACCTTC
.	.	TRBJ2-2	TRBV7-2	CASSFSGNTGELFF	TGTGCCAGCAGCTTTAGCGGGAACACCGGGGAGCTGTTTTTT
.	TRBD2	TRBJ2-1	TRBV27	CASSSPASGSFYEQFF	TGTGCCAGCAGTTCCCCGGCTAGCGGGAGTTTCTATGAGCAGTTCTTC
.	.	TRBJ2-2	TRBV7-9	CASSLIGGLPNTGELFF	TGTGCCAGCAGCTTAATAGGGGGGCTTCCGAACACCGGGGAGCTGTTTTTT
.	.	TRBJ2-3	TRBV28	CASSFRTDTQYF	TGTGCCAGCAGTTTCAGGACAGATACGCAGTATTTT
.	.	TRBJ2-7	TRBV12-5	CASGRPGFYEQYF	TGTGCTAGTGGACGCCCAGGGTTCTACGAGCAGTACTTC
.	TRBD1	TRBJ1-4	TRBV11-3	CASSPGTGYEKLFF	TGTGCCAGCAGCCCCGGGACAGGTTACGAAAAACTGTTTTTT
.	.	TRBJ2-1	TRBV20-1	CSGSVLGEQFF	TGCAGTGGCTCAGTCCTTGGTGAGCAGTTCTTC
.	.	TRBJ2-3	TRBV21-1	CASSKVRQSNPPASTDTQYF	TGTGCCAGCAGCAAAGTACGGCAGAGCAATCCTCCCGCTAGCACAGATACGCAGTATTTT
.	TRBD1	TRBJ1-3	TRBV28	CASSLSPFGRGRRKGNTIYF	TGTGCCAGCAGTTTATCCCCATTTGGAAGGGGGCGCAGGAAGGGAAACACCATATATTTT
few	TRBD1	TRBJ1-5	TRBV30	CAWSPGGNSNQPQHF	TGTGCCTGGAGCCCAGGGGGGAATAGCAATCAGCCCCAGCATTTT
few	.	TRBJ1-5	TRBV29-1	CSVAENSNQPQHF	TGCAGCGTTGCCGAGAATAGCAATCAGCCCCAGCATTTT
.	.	TRBJ1-1	TRBV30	CAWQTGRNTEAFF	TGTGCCTGGCAAACAGGGAGAAATACTGAAGCTTTCTTT
.	TRBD1	TRBJ1-1	TRBV19	CASSTLRGQMNTEAFF	TGTGCCAGTAGTACTCTCAGGGGGCAGATGAACACTGAAGCTTTCTTT
.	TRBD1	TRBJ2-1	TRBV5-1	CASSLAPGTGWSEQFF	TGCGCCAGCAGCTTGGCGCCCGGGACAGGGTGGAGTGAGCAGTTCTTC
.	.	TRBJ2-7	TRBV7-6	CASSPTAGRGEQYF	TGTGCCAGCAGCCCGACCGCAGGGCGGGGCGAGCAGTACTTC
.	TRBD1	TRBJ2-3	TRBV28	CASSSGQAYTDTQYF	TGTGCCAGCAGTTCCGGACAGGCCTACACAGATACGCAGTATTTT
.	.	TRBJ1-2	TRBV2	CASSEGAGYGYTF	TGTGCCAGCAGTGAGGGAGCGGGGTATGGCTACACCTTC
.	TRBD1	TRBJ1-5	TRBV28	CASSLKGATGYSRNQPQHF	TGTGCCAGCAGTTTAAAGGGGGCGACCGGTTATAGTCGCAATCAGCCCCAGCATTTT
.	.	TRBJ2-7	TRBV9	CASSVEEGYEQYF	TGTGCCAGCAGCGTAGAGGAGGGATACGAGCAGTACTTC
.	TRBD1	TRBJ1-5	TRBV19	CASSRGTGGSGQPQHF	TGTGCCAGTAGCAGGGGGACAGGGGGCTCCGGTCAGCCCCAGCATTTT
.	.	TRBJ1-4	TRBV2	CASSAEGTTNEKLFF	TGTGCCAGCAGTGCGGAGGGAACAACTAATGAAAAACTGTTTTTT
.	.	TRBJ2-1	TRBV6-5	CASSFKGVAYNEQFF	TGTGCCAGCAGTTTCAAGGGTGTAGCCTACAATGAGCAGTTCTTC
.	.	TRBJ1-3	TRBV10-3	CAISASSRGNTIYF	TGTGCCATCAGTGCCAGCAGCCGAGGAAACACCATATATTTT
.	.	TRBJ2-3	TRBV2	CASSRNEPDTQYF	TGTGCCAGCAGTCGAAACGAACCAGATACGCAGTATTTT
.	TRBD1	TRBJ2-1	TRBV7-3	CASSSGTGFYNEQFF	TGTGCCAGCAGCTCTGGGACAGGTTTCTACAATGAGCAGTTCTTC
.	TRBD2	TRBJ2-2	TRBV2	CASSIRLAMNTGELFF	TGTGCCAGCAGTATTCGACTAGCCATGAACACCGGGGAGCTGTTTTTT
.	.	TRBJ2-7	TRBV21-1	CASSKSQDGGSYEQYF	TGTGCCAGCAGCAAAAGTCAGGACGGGGGCTCCTACGAGCAGTACTTC
.	.	TRBJ2-3	TRBV12-5	CASLTEGPHTQYF	TGTGCTAGCCTGACAGAGGGCCCGCATACGCAGTATTTT
.	.	TRBJ2-7	TRBV5-4	CASSQFGGVKWYEQYF	TGTGCCAGCAGCCAATTTGGGGGCGTGAAATGGTACGAGCAGTACTTC
.	TRBD1	TRBJ1-2	TRBV19	CASSILKGARNYGYTF	TGTGCCAGTAGTATTCTTAAGGGGGCTAGAAACTATGGCTACACCTTC
.	.	TRBJ2-7	TRBV11-2	CASSLDVQQYF	TGTGCCAGCAGCTTAGATGTTCAGCAGTACTTC
.	TRBD1	TRBJ2-7	TRBV6-5	CASSSTGTGVYEQYF	TGTGCCAGCAGTTCTACCGGGACAGGGGTCTACGAGCAGTACTTC
.	.	TRBJ1-1	TRBV30	CAWSVGHLTGNTEAFF	TGTGCCTGGAGTGTAGGCCATTTGACGGGGAACACTGAAGCTTTCTTT
.	TRBD1	TRBJ1-1	TRBV16	CASSRQGSLNTEAFF	TGTGCCAGCAGTCGACAGGGGTCCCTGAACACTGAAGCTTTCTTT
.	.	TRBJ1-3	TRBV15	CATSEGGHSGNTIYF	TGTGCCACCAGCGAAGGGGGGCACAGTGGAAACACCATATATTTT
.	.	TRBJ1-4	TRBV6-5	CASRQGWANEKLFF	TGTGCCAGCCGCCAGGGATGGGCTAATGAAAAACTGTTTTTT